This T cell receptor (beta chain) originates from a study of T cell responses to AZD1222 COVID-19 vaccine. This clone has more than one count but fewer than ten. Its antigen is not known. General study results and limits: Among AZD1222 vaccinees, only five to seven were seropositive at baseline.

The protocol was immunoSEQ multiplex PCR, while the TCRdb copy is restricted to in-frame clones and leaves out a portion. The sample holds around 100,000 clones, about 92% seen once. This CDR3 is built from 16 residues. The germline CDR1 and CDR2 sequences are SGHRS and YFSETQ. Deletions cut 4 bases from V and 3 bases from J, with 16 bases between. The source is an adult in good health. J is TRBJ2-2 and V is TRBV5-1; tentative D call: TRBD2 (5 bases). The sequencing used peripheral blood, collected on day 0 of AZD1222 vaccination. The CDR3 spells CASSGRGVGDTGELFF. In DNA, the CDR3 is TGCGCCAGCAGCGGGCGTGGTGTCGGGGACACCGGGGAGCTGTTTTTT.